This entry lists 25 T cell receptor beta chains sequenced from one sample in a study of post-analysis software for immune sequencing data. Study outcomes and limitations: Controls showed lower frequencies than patients for 5 or 6 TRBV segments, and TRBV5-6, TRBV5-1 and TRBV20-1 were among these.

Antigens of these TCRs are unknown. Sequencing libraries made from TCR beta cDNA carried unique molecular identifiers. MiXCR, run by TCRdb on the PCR reads, gives a single entry per CDR3 protein. The sample shows about 540,000 distinct CDR3 sequences, around 36% of them seen only once. The sequenced material came from blood. These receptors all come from a girl aged 2-17 years with multiple sclerosis.

This clonotype was counted a few times. The rearrangement uses TRBV5-1 and TRBJ2-4; 8 bases agree with TRBD1. This CDR3 is built from 17 residues. Trimming at V came to 0 bases and at J to 0 bases, leaving 5 bases not matched to a gene. The germline V gene encodes CDR1 SGHRS and CDR2 YFSETQ. CDR3 protein: CASSLDRGSLAKNIQYF. In DNA, the CDR3 is TGCGCCAGCAGCTTGGACAGGGGGAGCTTAGCCAAAAACATTCAGTACTTC.

This clonotype has only a few counts. This chain connects TRBV29-1 to TRBJ2-3; TRBD2 is a possible D gene (6 bases). CDR1 and CDR2 from the germline V gene are SQVTM and ANQGSEA. The CDR3 contains 14 residues. V was shortened by 6 bases and J by 0 bases, with 13 bases between the two germline ends. CDR3 DNA sequence: TGCAGCGTCGTGGGGGGACCTAGCACAGATACGCAGTATTTT. It encodes CSVVGGPSTDTQYF.

The genes are TRBV5-1 and TRBJ1-1; D is unresolved. Per the germline V gene, CDR1 is SGHRS and CDR2 is YFSETQ. V was trimmed by 0 bases and J by 5 bases, leaving 8 bases between them. This CDR3 is built from 13 residues. The CDR3 DNA reads as TGCGCCAGCAGCTTGGGTGGTAGGACTGAAGCTTTCTTT. Protein sequence: CASSLGGRTEAFF.

On this clonotype: The junction departs from germline at one end; a sequencing error may be responsible. This chain uses TRBV4-2 with TRBJ2-1; no firm D call. This CDR3 has 13 amino acids. CDR1 is LGHNA and CDR2 is YNFKEQ in the germline V gene. This CDR3 is CACSQDWGNEQFF. In DNA form, the CDR3 reads TGTGCCTGCAGCCAAGATTGGGGCAATGAGCAGTTCTTC.

This CDR3 reads CATSDFPGDSTDTQYF. The CDR3 DNA reads TGTGCCACCAGTGATTTTCCCGGGGATAGCACAGATACGCAGTATTTT. This chain connects TRBV24-1 to TRBJ2-3, with D maybe TRBD2 (5 bases). This CDR3 comprises 16 residues. Germline loops: CDR1 KGHDR, CDR2 SFDVKD. Trimming stripped 1 base from V and 0 bases from J, with 10 bases between.

This clonotype was counted between two and nine times. The chain couples TRBV7-3 to TRBJ1-1; 8 bases line up with TRBD1. V dropped 5 bases and J dropped 2; count of bases not matched to a gene: 13. The CDR3 is made up of 17 amino acids. Germline CDR1 reads SGHTA; CDR2 reads FQGTGA. The CDR3, as DNA: TGTGCCAGCAGCCCCTGGCCATCAGGGGGCCGTAACACTGAAGCTTTCTTT. Protein product: CASSPWPSGGRNTEAFF. The variable domain in full, completed from reference TRBV7-3 and TRBJ1-1, reads GAGVSQTPSNKVTEKGKYVELRCDPISGHTALYWYRQSLGQGPEFLIYFQGTGAADDSGLPNDRFFAVRPEGSVSTLKIQRTERGDSAVYLCASSPWPSGGRNTEAFFGQGTRLTVV.

The rearrangement uses TRBV12-3 or TRBV12-4 and TRBJ1-5; D might be TRBD1 (5 bases). The CDR3 has 15 residues. Trimming removed 6 bases at V and 2 bases at J, with 14 bases between. CDR3 in amino acids: CASSPRGAGNQPQHF. The CDR3 coding sequence is TGTGCCAGCAGCCCCCGCGGGGCCGGCAATCAGCCCCAGCATTTT.

The V and J genes are TRBV5-5 and TRBJ1-5, with 10 bases matching TRBD1. Germline V CDR1 and CDR2: SGHKS, YYEKEE (reference sequence). The J segment lost 5 bases and the V segment lost 4 bases, leaving 6 bases of the junction unmatched. The CDR3 runs 15 residues. CDR3 sequence: CASSLTGGRHQPQHF. The CDR3 nucleotides read TGTGCCAGCAGCCTGACAGGGGGCCGGCATCAGCCCCAGCATTTT.

The chain joins TRBV3-1 to TRBJ2-7; D is undetermined. With the DNA end fitting TRBJ2-5 better, the J assignment may be wrong. The CDR3 spans 13 residues. Germline V CDR1 and CDR2: LGHDT, YNNKEL (reference sequence). CDR3 in DNA: TGTGCCAGCAGCCGACAAGAGTTAGAGACCCAGTACTTC. It specifies CASSRQELETQYF.

The genes are TRBV29-1 and TRBJ2-1, with 8 nucleotides matching TRBD2. This CDR3 has 13 amino acids. The J segment lost 5 bases and the V segment lost 7 bases, leaving 7 bases of the junction unmatched. Germline CDR1 and CDR2: SQVTM and ANQGSEA. CDR3 protein: CSAEGLGDNEQFF. The CDR3 nucleotides are TGCAGCGCTGAGGGACTAGGGGACAATGAGCAGTTCTTC.

The V call is TRBV20-1, the J call TRBJ2-3, with 11 bases identical to TRBD2. The V and J ends lost 6 bases and 2 bases, in that order; junction bases with no gene match: 7. The CDR3 extends over 15 amino acids. The germline CDR1 and CDR2 sequences are DFQATT and SNEGSKA (reference sequence). The CDR3 spells CSAPPSGGFTDTQYF. Written as DNA, the CDR3 is TGCAGTGCACCTCCTAGCGGGGGGTTCACAGATACGCAGTATTTT.

This clonotype has only a few counts. The chain recombines TRBV9 with TRBJ1-2; unclear D gene. The CDR3 is 14 residues long. The ends were cut back, 3 bases at V and 4 bases at J, with 13 bases in the middle. Per the germline V gene, CDR1 is SGDLS and CDR2 is YYNGEE. In DNA, the CDR3 is TGTGCCAGCAGCGGGCTAATCGGCCCCTATGGCTACACCTTC. Translating it yields CASSGLIGPYGYTF. The full variable domain, its missing parts supplied by reference TRBV9 and TRBJ1-2, is DSGVTQTPKHLITATGQRVTLRCSPRSGDLSVYWYQQSLDQGLQFLIQYYNGEERAKGNILERFSAQQFPDLHSELNLSSLELGDSALYFCASSGLIGPYGYTFGSGTRLTVV.

This clonotype was counted ten times or more. The chain carries TRBV5-1 and TRBJ2-1; D ambiguous. Trimming cost V 4 bases and J 0 bases, with 11 bases left between them. The CDR3 is 15 amino acids. The V gene's germline CDR1 is SGHRS and CDR2 YFSETQ. CDR3 nucleotides: TGCGCCAGCAGCCCACGTCGGAGCTCCTACAATGAGCAGTTCTTC. It is translated as CASSPRRSSYNEQFF. Full variable domain (missing parts from reference TRBV5-1 and TRBJ2-1): KAGVTQTPRYLIKTRGQQVTLSCSPISGHRSVSWYQQTPGQGLQFLFEYFSETQRNKGNFPGRFSGRQFSNSRSEMNVSTLELGDSALYLCASSPRRSSYNEQFFGPGTRLTVL.

Details on this clonotype: Relative to the germline gene, one junction end is altered; a read error may explain this. Here the CDR3 DNA reads TGCGCCAGCAGCCCGGGGGGACTAGCGGGGGACTTTTCAGAGGCCCAGTACTTC. Translating gives CASSPGGLAGDFSEAQYF. J is TRBJ2-5 and V is TRBV5-1; 14 nucleotides line up with TRBD2. The length of the CDR3 is 18 residues. Per germline, CDR1 SGHRS and CDR2 YFSETQ.

V gene TRBV5-1 combines with J gene TRBJ2-1; D remains unclear. The V end was cut by 2 bases, the J end by 7 bases, with 16 bases between. Germline CDR1 and CDR2: SGHRS and YFSETQ. The CDR3 has 15 amino acids. The chain's CDR3 is CASSFDVVTKNEQFF. The DNA for the CDR3 is TGCGCCAGCAGCTTCGATGTCGTTACTAAGAATGAGCAGTTCTTC.

The table lists this clonotype with a few counts. The genes are TRBV28 and TRBJ2-3; D might be TRBD2 (5 bases). This CDR3 contains 14 residues. V was pared by 3 bases and J by 2 bases, with 9 bases between. Germline CDR1 reads MDHEN; CDR2 reads SYDVKM. This chain's CDR3 is CASSFSAPTDTQYF. For the CDR3, the DNA is TGTGCCAGCAGTTTTAGCGCCCCCACAGATACGCAGTATTTT.

This chain joins TRBV7-2 and TRBJ1-6, with D possibly being TRBD1 (6 bases). The CDR3 consists of 14 residues. In germline, CDR1 is SGHTA, CDR2 FQGNSA. V lost 0 bases and J 13 bases, leaving 13 bases between the germline ends. CDR3 protein: CASSLAVTGGPLHF. DNA of the CDR3: TGTGCCAGCAGCTTAGCTGTGACAGGAGGGCCCCTCCACTTT.

V usage is TRBV28 and J usage is TRBJ1-1, with 7 bases that match TRBD1. Germline CDR1 is MDHEN and CDR2 is SYDVKM. The CDR3 totals 14 residues. The V segment lost 3 bases and the J segment 5 bases; nucleotides outside the gene matches: 6. CDR3 protein: CASSLTGWGTEAFF. The CDR3 bases are TGTGCCAGCAGTTTGACAGGGTGGGGTACTGAAGCTTTCTTT.

This clonotype has more than one count but fewer than ten. V gene TRBV3-1 combines with J gene TRBJ2-1, with TRBD2 identical over 14 bases. The J segment lost 5 bases and the V segment lost 0 bases, leaving 6 bases of the junction unmatched. This CDR3 is 18 amino acids long. Per the germline V gene, CDR1 is LGHDT and CDR2 is YNNKEL (reference sequence). CDR3 in amino acids: CASSQDMGTSGGNNEQFF. The CDR3, as DNA: TGTGCCAGCAGCCAAGATATGGGGACTAGCGGGGGCAACAATGAGCAGTTCTTC.

The V gene is TRBV24-1, the J gene TRBJ2-1; the D call may be TRBD1 or TRBD2 (5 bases each). The end of the DNA fits TRBJ2-7 better, so the J call may be wrong. The CDR3 loop spans 15 amino acids. Germline V gene data show CDR1 as KGHDR and CDR2 as SFDVKD. The CDR3 sequence is CATSVVGGDRNEQYF. For the CDR3, the DNA is TGTGCCACCAGTGTTGTTGGGGGTGATCGGAATGAGCAGTACTTC.

This clonotype was detected only a few times. The chain couples TRBV6-1 to TRBJ1-3; 10 nucleotides align to TRBD1. Germline CDR1 reads MNHNS; CDR2 reads SASEGT. The J segment lost 3 bases and the V segment lost 6 bases, leaving 8 bases of the junction unmatched. The CDR3 is 16 residues long. The CDR3 reads CASSETGTGDGNTIYF. The CDR3 DNA reads TGTGCCAGCAGCGAAACCGGGACAGGGGATGGAAACACCATATATTTT.

The gene calls are TRBV11-2 and TRBJ2-4; TRBD2 matches 14 bases. CDR3 length: 18 residues. V dropped 6 bases and J dropped 3; count of bases not matched to a gene: 10. The germline V gene has CDR1 SGHAT and CDR2 FQNNGV. Written as DNA, the CDR3 is TGTGCCAGCAGACCGGGACTAGCGGGAGCTGGGGGCAAAAACATTCAGTACTTC. Its translation: CASRPGLAGAGGKNIQYF.

Details on this clonotype: An end of the junction does not agree with germline; a read error may underlie this. The chain recombines TRBV6-2 or TRBV6-3 with TRBJ2-4; no definite D call. CDR1 is MNHEY and CDR2 is SVGEGT in the germline V gene. This CDR3 spans 16 amino acids. For the CDR3, the DNA is TGTGCCAGCAGTTACTCTCGGCCCGTGGGGATGAACATTCGGTACTTC. Translation: CASSYSRPVGMNIRYF.

This chain joins TRBV5-1 and TRBJ2-5; D call uncertain. Germline lookup yields CDR1 SGHRS and CDR2 YFSETQ. CDR3 length: 12 amino acids. V was pared by 3 bases and J by 2 bases, with 5 bases between. The CDR3 DNA follows: TGCGCCAGCAGCTCACGTCAAGAGACCCAGTACTTC. Translation gives CASSSRQETQYF.

This clonotype appeared a few times. The chain carries TRBV3-1 and TRBJ2-3; 7 bases are a match to TRBD1. From germline, CDR1 is LGHDT and CDR2 YNNKEL (reference sequence). The trim removed 3 bases at V and 3 bases at J, leaving 3 bases unmatched. There are 14 residues in the CDR3. The CDR3 region has the DNA TGTGCCAGCAGCCACCAGGGGGAGACAGATACGCAGTATTTT. Protein: CASSHQGETDTQYF.